The source of this TCR beta chain is a study of blood T cell repertoires in COVID-19. Sequenced by immunoSEQ multiplex PCR; TCRdb stores in-frame clones only, minus some. The repertoire holds fewer than 400,000 clones, with around 85% as singletons. Trimming took off 8 bases at V and 7 bases at J, with 12 bases between the two ends. The V gene's germline CDR1 is SGHVS and CDR2 FQNEAQ. This CDR3 is built from 11 residues. V is TRBV7-8 and J is TRBJ2-7; perhaps TRBD1 as D (6 bases). The sequence came from a woman in her 30s who had been exposed to COVID-19. The sequencing sample was made of PBMCs or T cells enriched from blood (not recorded which). CDR3 nucleotides: TGTGCCAGCTCGCAGGGACAAGAGCAGTACTTC. Translating it yields CASSQGQEQYF.